This T cell receptor (beta chain) was recorded in a study of stem cell transplantation in POMP-related autoinflammatory disease. Study-wide context: Defective thymoproteasomes were hypothesized to impair CD8+ T-cell positive selection.

The protocol was immunoSEQ multiplex PCR, while the TCRdb copy is restricted to in-frame clones and leaves out a portion. This sample carries thousands of clones, 88% of them seen once, and the ten largest clones take 13%. Study observations and caveats: Across all analyzed T-cell subsets, patients with PRAID tended toward reduced diversity and increased clonality. Patients with PRAID showed a restricted number of unique TRB V-J gene pairings.

Of note for this clone: The target antigen is unknown.

Here the sequenced sample was CD8+ T cells from PBMCs, taken after stem cell transplantation. This receptor was identified in a human patient with POMP-related autoinflammation and immune dysregulation (PRAID). Some T cells may trace back to the graft donor.

The CDR3 sequence is CARWEGGATEAFF. The CDR3 DNA is TGTGCCAGGTGGGAGGGGGGAGCCACTGAAGCTTTCTTT. J is TRBJ1-1 and V is TRBV2, with D possibly TRBD1 on 6 matching bases. The CDR3 runs 13 residues. From germline, CDR1 is SNHLY and CDR2 FYNNEI. V was cut by 9 bases and J by 4 bases, with 15 bases left in between.